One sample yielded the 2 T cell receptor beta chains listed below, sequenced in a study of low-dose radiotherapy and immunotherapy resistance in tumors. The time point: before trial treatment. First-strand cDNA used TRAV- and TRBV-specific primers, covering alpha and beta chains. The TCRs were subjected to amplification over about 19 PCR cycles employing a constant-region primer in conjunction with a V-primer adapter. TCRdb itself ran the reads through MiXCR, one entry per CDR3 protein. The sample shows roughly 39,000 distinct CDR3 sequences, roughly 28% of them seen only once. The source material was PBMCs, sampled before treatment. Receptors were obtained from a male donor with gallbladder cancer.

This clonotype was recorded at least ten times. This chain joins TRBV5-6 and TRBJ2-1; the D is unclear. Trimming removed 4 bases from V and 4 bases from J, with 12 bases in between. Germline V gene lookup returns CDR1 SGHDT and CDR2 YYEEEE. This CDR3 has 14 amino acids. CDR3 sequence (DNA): TGTGCCAGCAGCCCCCTTCGCAAGTACAATGAGCAGTTCTTC. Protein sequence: CASSPLRKYNEQFF.

Written as DNA, the CDR3 is TGTGCCAGCAGGATGGTCAATGAGCAGTTCTTC. Protein product: CASRMVNEQFF. This rearrangement joins TRBV6-2 or TRBV6-3 to TRBJ2-1; D unresolved. The length of the CDR3 is 11 residues. V lost 6 bases to trimming and J lost 6 bases, with 6 bases between them. The germline CDR1 and CDR2 sequences are MNHEY and SVGEGT.